These 28 T cell receptor beta chains came from one sample sequenced in a study of response to subunit inactivated influenza vaccine. TCRdb independently ran MiXCR on the RT-PCR reads; one entry per CDR3 protein. The table lists 500,000 to 700,000 distinct CDR3 sequences, 20% to 25% of them singletons. These data also formed part of another study, on T cells expressing NK-cell markers. That work adds: With UMIs, 5'RACE template switching was used to make TCR beta cDNA.

Sequencing used CD4+ T cells sorted from PBMCs, obtained 11 to 12 days after vaccination. All receptors derive from a man in his forties or fifties who received an inactivated influenza vaccine.

This clonotype occurred a few times. The chain is built from TRBV11-2 and TRBJ2-3; 9 positions agree with TRBD1. The J segment lost 1 base and the V segment lost 4 bases, leaving 3 bases of the junction unmatched. The CDR3 has 15 residues. Germline values: CDR1 SGHAT, CDR2 FQNNGV. The CDR3 sequence: CASSSYRGRTDTQYF. For the CDR3, the DNA is TGTGCCAGCAGCTCCTACAGGGGGCGCACAGATACGCAGTATTTT.

This rearrangement joins TRBV28 to TRBJ2-1; unclear D gene. V lost 4 bases and J 5 bases, leaving 18 bases between the germline ends. The CDR3 is 16 residues long. Per the germline V gene, CDR1 is MDHEN and CDR2 is SYDVKM. The CDR3 protein is CASSYGILGGHNEQFF. Here the CDR3 DNA reads TGTGCCAGCAGTTATGGGATCCTGGGCGGTCACAATGAGCAGTTCTTC.

This clonotype was counted at least ten times. The rearrangement joins TRBV7-2 to TRBJ2-5; D unclear. This CDR3 region has 13 residues. In germline, CDR1 is SGHTA, CDR2 FQGNSA. V lost 0 bases to trimming and J lost 5 bases, with 7 bases between them. The CDR3 protein is CASSLALWETQYF. In DNA form, the CDR3 reads TGTGCCAGCAGCTTAGCGCTATGGGAGACCCAGTACTTC.

This chain uses TRBV4-3 with TRBJ1-4; TRBD1 might be the D (6 bases). The CDR3 is made up of 16 amino acids. Germline-derived CDR1 and CDR2 are LGHNA and YSLEER. V dropped 3 bases and J dropped 5 bases, with 16 bases sitting between them. The chain's CDR3 is CASSQAQGRGNEKLFF. The CDR3 DNA sequence: TGCGCCAGCAGCCAGGCCCAGGGCAGGGGAAATGAAAAACTGTTTTTT.

The chain has TRBV14 and TRBJ2-2; TRBD2 matches 7 bases. The CDR3 is 13 residues long. Per the germline V gene, CDR1 is SGHDN and CDR2 is FVKESK. After removal of 4 bases from V and 8 bases from J, the junction contained 4 bases not matched to a gene. CDR3 amino acids: CASSRAGRGELFF. Here the CDR3 DNA reads TGTGCCAGCAGCCGAGCGGGACGGGGGGAGCTGTTTTTT. Combining the CDR3 with reference TRBV14 and TRBJ2-2 gives the whole variable domain EAGVTQFPSHSVIEKGQTVTLRCDPISGHDNLYWYRRVMGKEIKFLLHFVKESKQDESGMPNNRFLAERTGGTYSTLKVQPAELEDSGVYFCASSRAGRGELFFGEGSRLTVL.

This clonotype has a handful of counts. The chain links TRBV10-3 to TRBJ2-7; D is perhaps TRBD2 (7 bases). In germline, CDR1 is ENHRY, CDR2 SYGVKD. There are 16 residues in the CDR3. The V end was cut by 0 bases, the J end by 2 bases, with 14 bases between. The CDR3 nucleotides are TGTGCCATCAGTGAGTCTAGGGGGGGGTCAACCTACGAGCAGTACTTC. Protein: CAISESRGGSTYEQYF.

The chain links TRBV12-3 or TRBV12-4 to TRBJ1-3; D gene unclear. V lost 2 bases and J lost 2, with 4 bases in between. The CDR3 runs to 13 residues. The CDR3 loop is CASSLSPGNTIYF. Written as DNA, the CDR3 is TGTGCCAGCAGTTTATCCCCTGGAAACACCATATATTTT.

The chain combines TRBV30 with TRBJ2-3, with a weak D call TRBD1 (9 bases). V lost 1 base and J lost 2, with 25 bases in between. Germline V CDR1 and CDR2: GTSNPN, SVGIG (reference sequence). The CDR3 sequence is 19 residues long. CDR3 bases: TGTGCCTGGAGTGACAGGGGGCGCGGGGGGCTCAAGCCCACAGATACGCAGTATTTT. It is translated as CAWSDRGRGGLKPTDTQYF.

This clonotype turned up a few times. The rearrangement joins TRBV7-2 to TRBJ1-6; 8 nucleotides line up with TRBD1. Germline values: CDR1 SGHTA, CDR2 FQGNSA. The CDR3 runs to 14 residues. The ends lost 5 bases at V and 13 bases at J; junction bases unmatched: 10. Here the CDR3 reads CASSAGQERSPLHF. The CDR3 nucleotides are TGTGCCAGCAGCGCGGGACAGGAGAGGTCCCCCCTCCACTTT.

This clonotype was seen a handful of times. The rearrangement uses TRBV6-1 and TRBJ2-1, with 8 bases fitting TRBD1. The germline gives CDR1 MNHNS, CDR2 SASEGT. The CDR3 loop spans 15 amino acids. Trimming cost V 4 bases and J 9 bases; bases outside gene matches: 11. This chain's CDR3 is CASSGARGHMVEQFF. DNA for the CDR3: TGTGCCAGCAGTGGGGCCAGGGGGCATATGGTTGAGCAGTTCTTC.

This sequence joins TRBV3-1 and TRBJ1-2, with 10 positions matching TRBD1. V was pared by 4 bases and J by 6 bases, with 8 bases of the junction left unmatched. The CDR3 has 15 residues. Germline V CDR1 and CDR2: LGHDT, YNNKEL (reference sequence). The CDR3 bases are TGTGCCAGCAGCCCGCAGACAGGGGGCGGGAATGGCTACACCTTC. Translated, it gives CASSPQTGGGNGYTF.

This clonotype was found many times. The V and J genes are TRBV7-2 and TRBJ1-5, with no clear D. Germline CDR1 and CDR2: SGHTA and FQGNSA. The V and J ends lost 5 bases and 5 bases respectively, with 16 bases between them. The CDR3 is made up of 15 amino acids. CDR3 protein: CASSPRAQVDQPQHF. In DNA form, the CDR3 reads TGTGCCAGCAGCCCCCGGGCCCAAGTCGATCAGCCCCAGCATTTT.

Many counts were recorded for this clonotype. This chain connects TRBV6-1 to TRBJ1-5, with 12 nucleotides matching TRBD1. The germline CDR1 and CDR2 sequences are MNHNS and SASEGT. With 7 bases clipped from V and 7 bases from J, the junction kept 17 bases outside the gene matches. This CDR3 region has 18 residues. In DNA, the CDR3 is TGTGCCAGCACCTCCGGGGACAGGGGGCAGGAGGGCAGCCAGCCCCAGCATTTT. Amino acids: CASTSGDRGQEGSQPQHF.

This clonotype came up many times. V is TRBV20-1 and J is TRBJ2-1, with D perhaps assigned TRBD1 or TRBD2 (5 bases each). The length of the CDR3 is 12 residues. V was shortened by 5 bases and J by 7 bases, with 12 bases between the two germline ends. Germline CDR1 reads DFQATT; CDR2 reads SNEGSKA (reference sequence). The CDR3 loop is CSAVSWGNEQFF. The DNA of the CDR3 is TGCAGTGCTGTCTCATGGGGGAATGAGCAGTTCTTC.

The chain links TRBV28 to TRBJ2-1, with D maybe TRBD2 (5 bases). The CDR3 is 16 amino acids. V lost 5 bases, J lost 3 bases, and 17 bases lay in between. CDR1 and CDR2 (germline): MDHEN, SYDVKM. CDR3 amino acids: CASSPLSAGLYNEQFF. The CDR3 nucleotides are TGTGCCAGCAGTCCCCTTAGCGCAGGCCTCTACAATGAGCAGTTCTTC. Combining the CDR3 with reference TRBV28 and TRBJ2-1 gives the whole variable domain DVKVTQSSRYLVKRTGEKVFLECVQDMDHENMFWYRQDPGLGLRLIYFSYDVKMKEKGDIPEGYSVSREKKERFSLILESASTNQTSMYLCASSPLSAGLYNEQFFGPGTRLTVL.

In this sample, this clonotype turned up a few times. The rearrangement joins TRBV6-5 to TRBJ2-4, with 12 nucleotides matching TRBD1. CDR1 MNHEY and CDR2 SVGAGI come from the germline V gene. The CDR3 loop spans 14 amino acids. J gave up 5 bases and V 4 bases, and 0 bases lay outside the gene matches. The CDR3 sequence is CASSWDRGQNIQYF. For the CDR3, the DNA is TGTGCCAGCAGTTGGGACAGGGGGCAAAACATTCAGTACTTC.

This clonotype was counted between two and nine times. The chain carries TRBV6-2 or TRBV6-3 and TRBJ2-7; D is unresolved. The CDR3 runs to 14 residues. From germline, CDR1 is MNHEY and CDR2 SVGEGT. Trimming removed 6 bases at V and 5 bases at J, with 17 bases between. CDR3 nucleotides: TGTGCCAGCAGACCCTTCGGTGGGTCCAACGAGCAGTACTTC. This encodes CASRPFGGSNEQYF.

This clonotype was detected only a few times. The V call is TRBV20-1, the J call TRBJ2-7, with D uncertain. Germline values: CDR1 DFQATT, CDR2 SNEGSKA (reference sequence). Between the trimmed V and J ends, which lost 3 bases and 5 bases, there was a span of 14 bases. This CDR3 spans 13 amino acids. The DNA for the CDR3 is TGCAGTGCTAGCGGAACTCCTCTGGACGAGCAGTACTTC. This sequence encodes CSASGTPLDEQYF.

A few counts support this clonotype. This chain connects TRBV7-3 to TRBJ2-1, with a weak D call TRBD1 (6 bases). The CDR3 is 16 amino acids. CDR1 SGHTA and CDR2 FQGTGA come from the germline V gene. Trimming took off 1 base at V and 5 bases at J, with 15 bases between the two ends. The CDR3 sequence is CASSLIRSGDHNEQFF. The CDR3, as DNA: TGTGCCAGCAGCTTAATCCGGTCAGGGGATCACAATGAGCAGTTCTTC.

This clonotype was counted between two and nine times. The chain links TRBV5-5 to TRBJ2-5, with a possible D match to TRBD1 (5 bases). The germline CDR1 and CDR2 sequences are SGHKS and YYEKEE (reference sequence). This CDR3 has 14 amino acids. V dropped 7 bases and J dropped 4 bases, with 17 bases sitting between them. The CDR3 sequence is CASGSPGIGETQYF. CDR3 DNA: TGTGCCAGCGGGTCTCCAGGGATAGGAGAGACCCAGTACTTC.

This clonotype has more than one count but fewer than ten. This sequence joins TRBV25-1 and TRBJ1-5; D call uncertain. The germline V and J ends were trimmed by 1 base and 10 bases, with 11 bases remaining between them. CDR3 length: 13 residues. Germline loops: CDR1 MGHDK, CDR2 SYGVNS. CDR3 nucleotide sequence: TGTGCCAGCAGTGAATCTGATCGAGGCCCCCAGCATTTT. It is translated as CASSESDRGPQHF.

This clonotype was recorded a few times. This rearrangement joins TRBV14 to TRBJ2-1, with 8 bases aligning to TRBD1. The CDR3 sequence is 17 residues long. Germline-derived CDR1 and CDR2 are SGHDN and FVKESK. With V trimmed by 3 bases and J by 2 bases, 9 bases remained unmatched. The DNA for the CDR3 is TGTGCCAGCAGCCAGGAGAACGGACAGGGAACCTACAATGAGCAGTTCTTC. Residues: CASSQENGQGTYNEQFF.

This clonotype has more than one count but fewer than ten. V is TRBV20-1 and J is TRBJ2-5, with 8 nucleotides matching TRBD1. Losses at the gene ends were 2 bases for V and 2 bases for J; bases not matched to a gene: 4. CDR1 is DFQATT and CDR2 is SNEGSKA in the germline V gene (reference sequence). This CDR3 contains 14 residues. DNA of the CDR3: TGCAGTGCTAGAAGAACAGGGGGACAAGAGACCCAGTACTTC. It codes for CSARRTGGQETQYF.

The genes are TRBV24-1 and TRBJ2-3; 7 bases are a match to TRBD2. The V gene end was trimmed by 3 bases and the J gene end by 9 bases; junction bases not matched to a gene: 8. This CDR3 spans 14 amino acids. Germline assignment: CDR1 KGHDR and CDR2 SFDVKD. CDR3 loop: CATSDPRQRGTQYF. The CDR3 DNA reads TGTGCCACCAGTGATCCTCGCCAGCGGGGCACGCAGTATTTT.

V and J are TRBV7-6 and TRBJ1-4; D is unresolved. CDR3 length: 15 amino acids. V lost 1 base to trimming and J lost 7 bases, with 13 bases between them. Per germline, CDR1 SGHVS and CDR2 FNYEAQ. Here the CDR3 reads CASSLDNSLVEKLFF. The DNA of the CDR3 is TGTGCCAGCAGCTTAGATAACAGCTTGGTTGAAAAACTGTTTTTT.

The rearrangement uses TRBV10-3 and TRBJ2-7; 8 bases are shared with TRBD1. CDR1 and CDR2 (germline): ENHRY, SYGVKD. V lost 6 bases to trimming and J lost 4 bases; unmatched junction nucleotides: 8. CDR3 length: 14 residues. The CDR3 loop is CAIRFGTGSYEQYF. The DNA for the CDR3 is TGTGCCATCAGATTCGGGACAGGTTCATACGAGCAGTACTTC.

In this sample, this clonotype turned up a few times. This rearrangement joins TRBV7-9 to TRBJ2-1; D is tentatively TRBD1 or TRBD2 (6 bases each). The CDR3 has 16 amino acids. Germline assignment: CDR1 SEHNR and CDR2 FQNEAQ (reference sequence). The germline V and J ends were trimmed by 5 bases and 7 bases, with 21 bases remaining between them. CDR3 loop: CASSPGWGARWNEQFF. In DNA, the CDR3 is TGTGCCAGCAGCCCGGGTTGGGGGGCGCGATGGAATGAGCAGTTCTTC.

In its sample, this clonotype was seen a few times. The chain uses TRBV7-9 and TRBJ1-4, with 7 bases aligning to TRBD1. V lost 5 bases, J lost 3 bases, and 6 bases stayed unmatched. Germline CDR1 reads SEHNR; CDR2 reads FQNEAQ (reference sequence). This CDR3 region has 15 residues. CDR3 sequence reads: CASSPRDSPNEKLFF. The CDR3 bases are TGTGCCAGCAGCCCGAGGGACAGCCCTAATGAAAAACTGTTTTTT.